The 22 T cell receptor beta chains reported below all come from one sample, sequenced in a study of cytomegalovirus exposure and HLA in healthy donors. With 60 Vbeta and 13 Jbeta primers, the PCR was carried out. Clones were read by immunoSEQ multiplex PCR, and TCRdb kept only the in-frame ones, dropping some. The table lists 120,000 or so clones, approximately 79% of them singletons. The specimen sequenced was PBMCs. All receptors derive from a man aged 25 to 45 in good health and CMV-seronegative.

The chain employs TRBV5-4 and TRBJ1-2; 7 nucleotides match TRBD1. The CDR3 sequence is 15 residues long. The germline V gene encodes CDR1 SGHNT and CDR2 YYREEE (reference sequence). Unmatched junction bases numbered 5, after V lost 3 bases and J lost 0 bases. Here the CDR3 DNA reads TGTGCCAGCAGCTCCGCAGGGGGACCTAACTATGGCTACACCTTC. Encoded protein: CASSSAGGPNYGYTF.

This clone was seen once. The chain is built from TRBV7-2 and TRBJ2-5; TRBD2 is a possible D gene (5 bases). The CDR3 has 14 amino acids. The V and J ends lost 1 base and 2 bases respectively, with 8 bases between them. The germline gives CDR1 SGHTA, CDR2 FQGNSA. DNA for the CDR3: TGTGCCAGCAGCTTAGTGCGGGCGCAAGAGACCCAGTACTTC. It specifies CASSLVRAQETQYF.

The chain is built from TRBV2 and TRBJ1-1; TRBD1 might be the D (6 bases). Trimming stripped 2 bases from V and 4 bases from J, with 11 bases between. The CDR3 is 14 amino acids. Germline V gene lookup returns CDR1 SNHLY and CDR2 FYNNEI. The CDR3 protein is CASSEQGYATEAFF. The CDR3 nucleotides are TGTGCCAGCAGTGAACAGGGGTATGCCACTGAAGCTTTCTTT.

The chain has TRBV10-3 and TRBJ2-5; D might be TRBD2 (5 bases). With 2 bases removed from V and 5 bases from J, the gap between germline ends came to 6 bases. CDR1 and CDR2 (germline): ENHRY, SYGVKD. CDR3 length: 12 amino acids. This CDR3 is CAISEERETQYF. The CDR3 DNA follows: TGTGCCATCAGTGAGGAGCGGGAGACCCAGTACTTC.

The J gene is TRBJ1-6, the V gene TRBV5-1; D might be TRBD1 (5 bases). V lost 2 bases and J 7 bases, leaving 10 bases between the germline ends. CDR1 is SGHRS, CDR2 YFSETQ, per germline. The CDR3 is made up of 14 amino acids. The DNA of the CDR3 is TGCGCCAGCAGCTTCAGGACATTGAATTCACCCCTCCACTTT. It is translated as CASSFRTLNSPLHF.

This clone occurred a few times. V is TRBV6-4 and J is TRBJ2-3; 8 positions agree with TRBD2. The V gene's germline CDR1 is MRHNA and CDR2 SNTAGT. The CDR3 is made up of 16 amino acids. J was trimmed by 1 base and V by 5 bases; bases with no gene match: 8. The CDR3 bases are TGTGCCAGCAGTAACAGCTCGGGAGGGGGCACAGATACGCAGTATTTT. Translated, it gives CASSNSSGGGTDTQYF.

The genes are TRBV28 and TRBJ1-2; D is possibly TRBD1 (5 bases). Germline CDR1 reads MDHEN; CDR2 reads SYDVKM. Trimming stripped 6 bases from V and 0 bases from J, with 17 bases between. CDR3 length equals 16 residues. The CDR3 loop is CASSPSDSIPNYGYTF. The CDR3 nucleotides are TGTGCCAGCAGCCCCTCCGACAGTATCCCTAACTATGGCTACACCTTC.

This chain joins TRBV7-2 and TRBJ1-3, with D tentatively TRBD1 (6 bases). The germline CDR1 and CDR2 sequences are SGHTA and FQGNSA. The CDR3 is 15 amino acids. V lost 5 bases, J lost 0 bases, and 11 bases lay in between. The CDR3 coding sequence is TGTGCCAGCAGCCGAGAGACAGGCTCTGGAAACACCATATATTTT. Amino acid sequence: CASSRETGSGNTIYF.

The rearrangement uses TRBV7-2 and TRBJ2-7, with no clear D. Germline assignment: CDR1 SGHTA and CDR2 FQGNSA. Trimming shortened V by 2 bases and J by 3 bases, and 8 bases separated the two germline ends. This CDR3 has 13 residues. CDR3 amino acids: CASSLSASYEQYF. The CDR3 region has the DNA TGTGCCAGCAGCTTAAGCGCTAGCTACGAGCAGTACTTC.

J is TRBJ1-1 and V is TRBV6-1, with D unclear. The CDR3 has 12 residues. In germline, CDR1 is MNHNS, CDR2 SASEGT. V lost 0 bases and J lost 7, with 6 bases in between. The CDR3 DNA reads TGTGCCAGCAGTGAAGCGTCAGGTGAAGCTTTCTTT. This codes for CASSEASGEAFF.

The V call is TRBV6-1, the J call TRBJ2-1; 9 bases agree with TRBD2. The V gene's germline CDR1 is MNHNS and CDR2 SASEGT. V lost 2 bases to trimming and J lost 8 bases; unmatched junction nucleotides: 10. This CDR3 contains 16 residues. This CDR3 reads CASSERGLASEDEQFF. Written as DNA, the CDR3 is TGTGCCAGCAGTGAAAGGGGACTAGCTTCAGAGGATGAGCAGTTCTTC.

The V call is TRBV9, the J call TRBJ2-3; D may be TRBD2 (6 bases). The CDR3 spans 14 residues. Deletions cut 0 bases from V and 8 bases from J, with 13 bases between. Germline loops: CDR1 SGDLS, CDR2 YYNGEE. This chain's CDR3 is CASSVARDSGTQYF. As DNA, the CDR3 is TGTGCCAGCAGCGTAGCTCGGGACTCAGGTACGCAGTATTTT.

The chain uses TRBV19 and TRBJ1-4, with 8 nucleotides matching TRBD1. Trimming took 4 bases from V and 5 from J; bases not matched to a gene: 6. The CDR3 loop spans 15 amino acids. Germline CDR1 and CDR2: LNHDA and SQIVND (reference sequence). The CDR3 DNA follows: TGTGCCAGTAGTAGGGGACAGGATAGAAATGAAAAACTGTTTTTT. This sequence encodes CASSRGQDRNEKLFF.

The rearrangement uses TRBV7-8 and TRBJ2-7, with 8 bases matching TRBD1. This CDR3 is built from 14 residues. The V and J ends lost 5 bases and 4 bases, in that order; junction bases with no gene match: 7. Per germline, CDR1 SGHVS and CDR2 FQNEAQ. The CDR3 region has the DNA TGTGCCAGCAGCGCGGGGACAGGAGGGTACGAGCAGTACTTC. It codes for CASSAGTGGYEQYF.

As DNA, the CDR3 is TGTGCCAGCAGCTTACCCCTGACAGGAGATAATCAGCCCCAGCATTTT. Translation: CASSLPLTGDNQPQHF. J is TRBJ1-5 and V is TRBV7-9; tentatively, D is TRBD1 (6 bases). CDR1 and CDR2 from the germline V gene are SEHNR and FQNEAQ (reference sequence). The CDR3 runs to 16 residues. Trimming removed 2 bases at V and 4 bases at J, with 15 bases between.

Concerning this clone itself: One junction end disagrees with the germline gene, perhaps due to a read error. The chain carries TRBV7-7 and TRBJ2-7; 9 positions agree with TRBD2. The CDR3 is 16 residues long. Germline assignment: CDR1 SSHAT and CDR2 FNYEAQ (reference sequence). The chain's CDR3 is CASSLAPSGEAGEQYF. CDR3 sequence (DNA): TGTGCTAGCAGCTTAGCCCCTAGCGGGGAGGCGGGGGAGCAGTACTTC.

This chain's CDR3 is CASSLRGGPRQQYF. CDR3 nucleotides: TGTGCCAGCAGCTTGAGGGGAGGACCCCGACAGCAGTACTTC. The chain uses TRBV5-4 and TRBJ2-7; a weak D match, TRBD2 (6 bases). There are 14 residues in the CDR3. Germline V gene lookup returns CDR1 SGHNT and CDR2 YYREEE (reference sequence). V was pared by 1 base and J by 8 bases, with 16 bases between. The whole variable domain, filled in from reference TRBV5-4 and TRBJ2-7, reads ETGVTQSPTHLIKTRGQQVTLRCSSQSGHNTVSWYQQALGQGPQFIFQYYREEENGRGNFPPRFSGLQFPNYSSELNVNALELDDSALYLCASSLRGGPRQQYFGPGTRLTVT.

This chain connects TRBV18 to TRBJ2-1; 9 bases agree with TRBD2. The junction had 4 bases not matched to a gene; V was cut back by 5 bases and J by 5 bases. This CDR3 has 14 residues. Germline lookup yields CDR1 KGHSH and CDR2 LQKENI. The CDR3 protein is CASSASGEDNEQFF. CDR3 in DNA: TGTGCCAGCTCAGCTAGCGGGGAGGACAATGAGCAGTTCTTC.

The J gene is TRBJ2-3, the V gene TRBV19, with a tentative D call TRBD1 (5 bases). Germline V gene lookup returns CDR1 LNHDA and CDR2 SQIVND (reference sequence). The CDR3 runs 12 residues. The V end was cut by 4 bases, the J end by 6 bases, with 8 bases between. The CDR3 sequence: CASSTGWDTQYF. The CDR3 nucleotides are TGTGCCAGTAGTACAGGGTGGGATACGCAGTATTTT. The entire variable domain, with the rest obtained from reference TRBV19 and TRBJ2-3, is as follows: DGGITQSPKYLFRKEGQNVTLSCEQNLNHDAMYWYRQDPGQGLRLIYYSQIVNDFQKGDIAEGYSVSREKKESFPLTVTSAQKNPTAFYLCASSTGWDTQYFGPGTRLTVL.

The chain has TRBV5-1 and TRBJ2-5; 11 bases agree with TRBD1. The germline CDR1 and CDR2 sequences are SGHRS and YFSETQ. V was clipped by 7 bases and J by 5 bases; unmatched bases: 7. There are 14 residues in the CDR3. This CDR3 is CASGPGTGGETQYF. CDR3 coding DNA: TGCGCCAGCGGCCCAGGGACAGGGGGGGAGACCCAGTACTTC.

The genes are TRBV10-3 and TRBJ2-1; TRBD1 might be the D (10 bases). CDR1 and CDR2 from the germline V gene are ENHRY and SYGVKD. The CDR3 is 16 residues long. V was shortened by 11 bases and J by 6 bases, with 26 bases between the two germline ends. CDR3 sequence reads: CASSEVAGDRGNEQFF. Here the CDR3 DNA reads TGTGCCTCCAGTGAGGTAGCGGGGGACAGGGGCAATGAGCAGTTCTTC.

This clone came up a few times. This rearrangement joins TRBV7-9 to TRBJ1-4; possibly TRBD1 for D (6 bases). The CDR3 loop spans 18 amino acids. The germline V gene encodes CDR1 SEHNR and CDR2 FQNEAQ (reference sequence). V lost 5 bases, J lost 4 bases, and 23 bases lay in between. In DNA, the CDR3 is TGTGCCAGCAGCCCGCCCACAGGGAACACTGGCGTTAATGAAAAACTGTTTTTT. Translated: CASSPPTGNTGVNEKLFF.